Each of the 16 T cell receptor beta chains below was sequenced from the same sample in a study of shared clonotypes between healthy human individuals. Method: immunoSEQ multiplex PCR; TCRdb's copy keeps in-frame clones and lacks some. In the table there are 2,100,000 or so clones, nearly 97% of which are singletons. The sequencing input was naive CD4+ T cells sorted from blood. As for subset: CD45RA+ positively selected. All receptors come from a man between 18 and 35 years old in good health.

In regard to this clone: Other DNA sequences within the sample encode an identical CDR3. V is TRBV6-1 and J is TRBJ2-7; 11 bases are shared with TRBD2. CDR3 length: 15 amino acids. Germline V gene lookup returns CDR1 MNHNS and CDR2 SASEGT. With V trimmed by 4 bases and J by 0 bases, 2 bases remained unmatched. CDR3 in DNA: TGTGCCAGCAGTGGAGGGACTAGCGGCTCCTACGAGCAGTACTTC. The encoded protein is CASSGGTSGSYEQYF.

This sequence joins TRBV30 and TRBJ2-3, with 9 bases fitting TRBD2. Per germline, CDR1 GTSNPN and CDR2 SVGIG (reference sequence). Unmatched junction bases numbered 3, after V lost 0 bases and J lost 5 bases. CDR3 size: 14 residues. CDR3 in amino acids: CAWSVSGSVDTQYF. The DNA of the CDR3 is TGTGCCTGGAGTGTTAGCGGGAGCGTAGATACGCAGTATTTT.

This chain links TRBV19 with TRBJ1-5; D is possibly TRBD1 (5 bases). Germline CDR1 and CDR2: LNHDA and SQIVND (reference sequence). The CDR3 is 15 amino acids. The ends were cut back, 7 bases at V and 7 bases at J, with 20 bases in the middle. CDR3 residues: CASNPVDRGDQPQHF. CDR3 coding DNA: TGTGCCAGTAATCCAGTGGACCGAGGGGACCAGCCCCAGCATTTT.

V usage is TRBV6-1 and J usage is TRBJ1-5, with D possibly TRBD1 on 5 matching bases. The ends were cut back, 6 bases at V and 2 bases at J, with 14 bases in the middle. CDR1 and CDR2 from the germline V gene are MNHNS and SASEGT. The CDR3 consists of 15 residues. The CDR3 sequence is CASSARGAGNQPQHF. The CDR3, as DNA: TGTGCCAGCAGCGCGCGAGGGGCGGGCAATCAGCCCCAGCATTTT.

This clone was observed a single time. One junction end does not reproduce the germline sequence, and a read error may be involved. The rearrangement joins TRBV7-7 to TRBJ2-7; no definite D call. This CDR3 is 13 amino acids long. Per the germline V gene, CDR1 is SSHAT and CDR2 is FNYEAQ (reference sequence). Here the CDR3 DNA reads TGTGCTAGCAGCCAACTACAGTCCTACGAGCAGTACTTC. Translating gives CASSQLQSYEQYF.

This chain connects TRBV25-1 to TRBJ2-7; possibly TRBD1 or TRBD2 for D (6 bases each). Germline V gene data show CDR1 as MGHDK and CDR2 as SYGVNS. The V end was cut by 3 bases, the J end by 1 base, with 10 bases between. The CDR3 has 14 amino acids. The CDR3 nucleotides read TGTGCCAGCAGTGATTGGGGGGCTTCCTACGAGCAGTACTTC. It codes for CASSDWGASYEQYF.

This chain connects TRBV5-1 to TRBJ2-1, with 16 nucleotides matching TRBD2. The CDR3 runs 19 residues. With 0 bases clipped from V and 7 bases from J, the junction kept 10 bases outside the gene matches. Per germline, CDR1 SGHRS and CDR2 YFSETQ. The chain's CDR3 is CASSLAGLAGGPSINEQFF. DNA of the CDR3: TGCGCCAGCAGCTTGGCGGGACTAGCGGGAGGGCCTTCGATAAATGAGCAGTTCTTC.

This chain connects TRBV7-2 to TRBJ1-1; 9 bases align to TRBD1. CDR3 size: 13 residues. With 5 bases clipped from V and 6 bases from J, the junction kept 4 bases outside the gene matches. The germline gives CDR1 SGHTA, CDR2 FQGNSA. The CDR3 region is CASSERQGAEAFF. In DNA, the CDR3 is TGTGCCAGCAGCGAACGACAGGGGGCTGAAGCTTTCTTT.

The chain links TRBV10-3 to TRBJ1-1; D not certain. This CDR3 spans 12 amino acids. Trimming pared 0 bases from V and 10 bases from J, leaving 9 bases between. Germline CDR1 ENHRY, CDR2 SYGVKD. The CDR3 DNA reads TGTGCCATCAGTGAGTCGAGGCAGGTAGCTTTCTTT. Amino acid sequence: CAISESRQVAFF.

This clone was recorded only once. The CDR3 region has the DNA TGTGCCAGCAGTCTCGGGCCCCCGGGGAACACTGAAGCTTTCTTT. It encodes CASSLGPPGNTEAFF. The V gene is TRBV28, the J gene TRBJ1-1; D unresolved. Germline CDR1 reads MDHEN; CDR2 reads SYDVKM. Trimming shortened V by 5 bases and J by 1 base, and 14 bases separated the two germline ends. The CDR3 is made up of 15 amino acids. The variable domain in full, with the rest retrieved from reference TRBV28 and TRBJ1-1, is DVKVTQSSRYLVKRTGEKVFLECVQDMDHENMFWYRQDPGLGLRLIYFSYDVKMKEKGDIPEGYSVSREKKERFSLILESASTNQTSMYLCASSLGPPGNTEAFFGQGTRLTVV.

The chain links TRBV6-5 to TRBJ1-1; maybe TRBD1 (5 bases). Trimming took off 0 bases at V and 1 base at J, with 12 bases between the two ends. Germline assignment: CDR1 MNHEY and CDR2 SVGAGI. The CDR3 extends over 16 amino acids. CDR3 sequence reads: CASSYSRQLGNTEAFF. The CDR3, as DNA: TGTGCCAGCAGTTACTCGCGACAGCTCGGGAACACTGAAGCTTTCTTT.

To note about this clone: Within the sample, other DNA sequences also encode this same CDR3. The J gene is TRBJ2-7, the V gene TRBV7-3; 10 nucleotides agree with TRBD2. Looked up from germline, CDR1 is SGHTA and CDR2 is FQGTGA. The junction had 2 bases not matched to a gene; V was cut back by 5 bases and J by 4 bases. The CDR3 is made up of 13 amino acids. The CDR3 sequence: CASSPSGGYEQYF. The DNA of the CDR3 is TGTGCCAGCAGCCCTAGCGGGGGTTACGAGCAGTACTTC.

This chain joins TRBV6-1 and TRBJ2-7; D remains unclear. The CDR3 has 15 residues. Trimming cost V 2 bases and J 2 bases, with 13 bases left between them. Looked up from germline, CDR1 is MNHNS and CDR2 is SASEGT. CDR3 bases: TGTGCCAGCAGTGAAATATCGGCGGTACCCTACGAGCAGTACTTC. It yields the protein CASSEISAVPYEQYF.

This clone is a singleton in its sample. The chain joins TRBV9 to TRBJ2-7; no firm D call. CDR1 and CDR2 (germline): SGDLS, YYNGEE. This CDR3 is built from 14 residues. The V gene lost 1 base and the J gene lost 2 bases, with 10 bases spanning the gap. DNA for the CDR3: TGTGCCAGCAGCGTACACCCCTCCCCCTACGAGCAGTACTTC. It specifies CASSVHPSPYEQYF.

The table lists this clone with a count of one. Other DNA variants within this sample encode the same CDR3. The chain is built from TRBV2 and TRBJ2-7, with D uncertain. Germline values: CDR1 SNHLY, CDR2 FYNNEI. V lost 4 bases, J lost 3 bases, and 4 bases lay in between. CDR3 length equals 11 residues. The CDR3 is CASSVNYEQYF. The CDR3 DNA is TGTGCCAGCAGTGTAAACTACGAGCAGTACTTC.

This rearrangement joins TRBV6-5 to TRBJ2-3; D gene unclear. V gave up 8 bases and J gave up 6 bases, with 18 bases separating them. Germline loops: CDR1 MNHEY, CDR2 SVGAGI. This CDR3 spans 14 amino acids. The CDR3 reads CASALLLLPDTQYF. The DNA of the CDR3 is TGTGCCAGCGCCCTCTTACTCCTACCGGATACGCAGTATTTT.